This passage covers 16 T cell receptor beta chains from one sample sequenced in a study of T cells after yellow fever vaccination. TCRdb used MiXCR to reprocess the 5' RACE reads, holding one entry per CDR3 protein. The profile shows 95,000 to 150,000 distinct CDR3 sequences, around 7.7% of them singletons. The sample here was CD4+ T cells sorted from PBMCs, taken 10 to 11 days after the first yellow fever vaccination. These TCRs come from a man between 18 and 35 years old who received the YFV17D yellow fever vaccine.

This clonotype has a count of ten or more. The chain employs TRBV12-3 or TRBV12-4 and TRBJ1-4; no clear D. CDR3 length: 14 amino acids. Trimming shortened V by 1 base and J by 12 bases, and 15 bases separated the two germline ends. CDR3 sequence reads: CASSLGQAAEELFF. The CDR3 DNA follows: TGTGCCAGCAGTTTAGGGCAGGCCGCCGAGGAACTGTTTTTT.

The J gene is TRBJ2-2, the V gene TRBV12-3 or TRBV12-4, with 10 bases lining up with TRBD2. Losses at the gene ends were 6 bases for V and 5 bases for J; bases not matched to a gene: 6. The CDR3 has 15 residues. CDR3 protein: CASSPTSGVTGELFF. As DNA, the CDR3 is TGTGCCAGCAGCCCCACTAGCGGGGTGACCGGGGAGCTGTTTTTT.

This chain connects TRBV12-3 or TRBV12-4 to TRBJ1-2; 10 bases line up with TRBD1. The CDR3 has 13 residues. The ends lost 5 bases at V and 8 bases at J; junction bases unmatched: 5. CDR3 loop: CASSPRTGGGYTF. CDR3 bases: TGTGCCAGCAGTCCCCGGACAGGGGGAGGCTACACCTTC.

V usage is TRBV24-1 and J usage is TRBJ2-3; 9 bases fit TRBD2. J lost 3 bases, V lost 9 bases, and 3 bases had no gene match. CDR3 length equals 13 residues. From germline, CDR1 is KGHDR and CDR2 SFDVKD. The CDR3 loop reads CATYSGGTDTQYF. DNA of the CDR3: TGTGCCACCTATAGCGGGGGAACAGATACGCAGTATTTT.

The chain has TRBV21-1 and TRBJ2-4; the DNA was not used to check the table's D call, TRBD1. TRBV21-1 corresponds to a pseudogene. The CDR3 has 17 residues. CDR3 sequence reads: CASSPKGGAVAKNIQYF. CDR3 nucleotides: TGTGCCAGCAGCCCGAAAGGGGGCGCGGTGGCCAAAAACATTCAGTACTTC.

This clonotype occurred many times. The chain recombines TRBV7-9 with TRBJ2-3; the match to TRBD2 covers 9 bases. Germline assignment: CDR1 SEHNR and CDR2 FQNEAQ (reference sequence). The CDR3 contains 15 residues. The V and J ends lost 1 base and 6 bases, in that order; junction bases with no gene match: 5. The CDR3 DNA sequence: TGTGCCAGCAGCTTAGACGCTAGCGGGGAGGATACGCAGTATTTT. It specifies CASSLDASGEDTQYF.

There are many counts of this clonotype. The chain carries TRBV9 and TRBJ2-7, with 9 bases matching TRBD1. V was pared by 0 bases and J by 2 bases, with 12 bases of the junction left unmatched. The CDR3 contains 18 residues. CDR1 SGDLS and CDR2 YYNGEE come from the germline V gene. The DNA for the CDR3 is TGTGCCAGCAGCGTAGAAATGAAGGCTTGGGACAGGGCCTACGAGCAGTACGTC. Translation gives CASSVEMKAWDRAYEQYV.

In this sample, this clonotype turned up many times. The chain joins TRBV5-1 to TRBJ2-2; the match to TRBD1 covers 7 bases. CDR1 and CDR2 (germline): SGHRS, YFSETQ. The CDR3 is 14 amino acids. The V and J ends lost 4 bases and 5 bases, in that order; junction bases with no gene match: 5. The CDR3 sequence is CASSPWTGTGELFF. As DNA, the CDR3 is TGCGCCAGCAGCCCTTGGACAGGAACCGGGGAGCTGTTTTTT.

This clonotype was counted at least ten times. V gene TRBV4-1 combines with J gene TRBJ2-2, with 9 bases lining up with TRBD1. The trim removed 3 bases at V and 5 bases at J, leaving 7 bases unmatched. The CDR3 covers 16 residues. In germline, CDR1 is MGHRA, CDR2 YSYEKL. CDR3 sequence (DNA): TGCGCCAGCAGCCAGATATCCGGGACAGGGACCGGGGAGCTGTTTTTT. It translates to CASSQISGTGTGELFF.

This clonotype was picked up many times. J is TRBJ2-2 and V is TRBV5-1, with no clear D. The V end lost 0 bases, the J end lost 5 bases, and 5 bases lay between the germline ends. The CDR3 covers 13 residues. Germline V gene data show CDR1 as SGHRS and CDR2 as YFSETQ. The CDR3 spells CASSLVGTGELFF. The CDR3 DNA reads TGCGCCAGCAGCTTGGTGGGGACCGGGGAGCTGTTTTTT.

This clonotype was observed a few times. This sequence joins TRBV5-8 and TRBJ2-1, with 9 bases lining up with TRBD1. From germline, CDR1 is SGHTS and CDR2 YDEGEE. V shed 5 bases, J shed 3 bases, and the junction held 12 bases outside the gene matches. The CDR3 covers 17 residues. The CDR3 loop reads CASSLYRTGVIYNEQFF. In nucleotides, the CDR3 is TGTGCCAGCAGTCTTTACCGGACAGGGGTCATCTACAATGAGCAGTTCTTC.

This clonotype has a handful of counts. The chain uses TRBV7-2 and TRBJ1-5; 7 positions match TRBD1. V shed 4 bases, J shed 7 bases, and the junction held 10 bases outside the gene matches. Germline lookup yields CDR1 SGHTA and CDR2 FQGNSA. The CDR3 loop spans 15 amino acids. The CDR3 region is CASSSGGGWEQPQHF. In nucleotides, the CDR3 is TGTGCCAGCAGCTCAGGGGGGGGCTGGGAACAGCCCCAGCATTTT.

This clonotype was seen at least ten times. This rearrangement joins TRBV6-5 to TRBJ2-3; tentatively, D is TRBD1 or TRBD2 (6 bases each). The CDR3 sequence is 17 residues long. V shed 0 bases and J shed 0 bases, with 13 bases lying between them. CDR1 and CDR2 from the germline V gene are MNHEY and SVGAGI. The CDR3 loop is CASSYSSGGVSTDTQYF. The DNA for the CDR3 is TGTGCCAGCAGTTACTCGTCCGGGGGCGTCAGCACAGATACGCAGTATTTT.

This clonotype was seen many times. V gene TRBV5-1 combines with J gene TRBJ1-1; D is possibly TRBD1 (6 bases). CDR3 length equals 14 residues. V dropped 5 bases and J dropped 0 bases, with 11 bases sitting between them. From germline, CDR1 is SGHRS and CDR2 YFSETQ. The chain's CDR3 is CASSTGQLNTEAFF. The CDR3 DNA reads TGCGCCAGCAGTACCGGACAGTTGAACACTGAAGCTTTCTTT.

This clonotype was recorded many times. The V gene is TRBV5-1, the J gene TRBJ2-3; no definite D call. Trimming pared 2 bases from V and 6 bases from J, leaving 13 bases between. Germline V CDR1 and CDR2: SGHRS, YFSETQ. This CDR3 is 14 amino acids long. The CDR3 DNA sequence: TGCGCCAGCAGCTTCGGTTTATGGTCGGATACGCAGTATTTT. This translates into CASSFGLWSDTQYF.

The J gene is TRBJ2-2, the V gene TRBV20-1, with TRBD2 matching 13 bases. Germline values: CDR1 DFQATT, CDR2 SNEGSKA (reference sequence). Germline trimming cut 2 bases from V and 8 bases from J; bases unmatched to any gene: 11. There are 17 residues in the CDR3. The CDR3 spells CSARPRGGLAGAGELFF. The CDR3 DNA is TGCAGTGCTAGACCCCGGGGCGGACTAGCGGGGGCGGGGGAGCTGTTTTTT.